The present entry profiles one TCR beta chain with its context. The source of the sample is a study of blood T cell repertoires in COVID-19. Germline CDR1 SGHKS, CDR2 YYEKEE (reference sequence). The CDR3 totals 12 residues. Between the trimmed V and J ends, which lost 4 bases and 2 bases, there was a span of 7 bases. The table came from immunoSEQ multiplex PCR; TCRdb's copy has only in-frame clones and leaves some out. In the table there are about 430,000 clones, roughly 89% of which are singletons. Sample: peripheral blood. The chain uses TRBV5-5 and TRBJ2-7; the D is unclear. The TCR comes from a man between 18 and 29 years old with COVID-19, enrolled during active disease. In DNA form, the CDR3 reads TGTGCCAGCAGCCTTTCGGCCTACGAGCAGTACTTC. Protein product: CASSLSAYEQYF. The whole variable domain, remainder taken from reference TRBV5-5 and TRBJ2-7, is DAGVTQSPTHLIKTRGQQVTLRCSPISGHKSVSWYQQVLGQGPQFIFQYYEKEERGRGNFPDRFSARQFPNYSSELNVNALLLGDSALYLCASSLSAYEQYFGPGTRLTVT.